This T cell receptor (beta chain) was obtained from a study of blood T cell repertoires in COVID-19. Study at large: The samples span acute and convalescent COVID-19 from the United States, Italy and Spain. PBMCs, B-cell-depleted T cells, or T cells provided the cDNA or gDNA that made up the material.

There are 14 residues in the CDR3. V gave up 3 bases and J gave up 0 bases, with 3 bases separating them. Germline V CDR1 and CDR2: WNHNN, SYGVQD (reference sequence). In the original analysis: Nucleated cell counts were estimated from reference gene primer amplification. Assay: immunoSEQ multiplex PCR; the TCRdb copy retains only in-frame clones and omits some. V and J calls and clone size are as listed in that table; D and trimming were resolved from the DNA. The repertoire holds fewer than 200,000 clones, with around 89% as singletons. The rearrangement uses TRBV10-1 and TRBJ2-6; D is uncertain. The material sequenced was peripheral blood. This TCR was sampled from a man in his late teens or twenties who had recovered from COVID-19. Written as DNA, the CDR3 is TGCGCCAGCAGTGACTGCTCTGGGGCCAACGTCCTGACTTTC. It codes for CASSDCSGANVLTF.